This TCR beta chain was obtained from a study of shared clonotypes between healthy human individuals. Study findings and constraints: Sharing across a few donors was seen in 4% to 6.5% of naive CD4 clonotypes. Since donors were few, the genetic and exposure-history diversity represented was limited. Sharing of clonotypes among donors was expected to vary with sequencing depth.

The data were produced by immunoSEQ multiplex PCR, yet TCRdb's version contains in-frame clones alone and is incomplete. The sample lists some 2,000,000 clones; less than 95% were seen once. The V segment lost 6 bases and the J segment 0 bases; nucleotides outside the gene matches: 4. Germline loops: CDR1 MNHEY, CDR2 SMNVEV (reference sequence). CDR3 size: 14 residues. Naive-designated CD8 cells lacked CD45RO, were positively enriched for CCR7, and omitted terminally differentiated effector memory CD45RA+ cells. Free of recent acute infections or vaccinations, the donors were healthy HIV-negative adults. Concerning this clone: Antigen specificity is unknown.

Material: naive CD8+ T cells sorted from blood. The receptor's source is a man between 18 and 35 years old in good health. The genes are TRBV27 and TRBJ2-7; TRBD1 matches 8 bases. The chain's CDR3 is CASSAGGSSYEQYF. The CDR3 region has the DNA TGTGCCAGCAGCGCAGGGGGCAGCTCCTACGAGCAGTACTTC.